This T cell receptor beta chain stems from a study of OX40 agonist ivuxolimab in advanced cancers. Study-level background: Ivuxolimab was a fully human IgG2 agonistic monoclonal antibody targeting the costimulatory receptor OX40 (CD134). Intravenous ivuxolimab was administered to patients every 2 weeks at six dose levels: 0.01, 0.1, 0.3, 1.5, 3 and 10 mg/kg. Of the 52 patients in dose escalation, 19 had hepatocellular carcinoma, roughly 15 had melanoma, 9 had renal cell carcinoma and 9 had head and neck cancer. A male proportion of roughly 80% and a mean age of roughly 58 years, ranging from about 23 to 79, were recorded for the dose-escalation cohort. Patients were allowed to have had prior anti-PD-1, anti-PD-L1 or anti-CTLA-4 therapy, and roughly 40% of the dose-escalation patients had been treated with checkpoint inhibitors. Partial responses were achieved by three dose-escalation patients, of whom one had hepatocellular carcinoma and two had cutaneous melanoma. The purpose of peripheral TCRbeta sequencing was to test whether ivuxolimab changed TCR sequence diversity and led to clonal T-cell expansion. The monotherapy dose-escalation portion (N ≈ 56 patients) of the phase I ivuxolimab trial is reported in the paper.

To sequence the TCRbeta CDR3 region, genomic DNA was isolated from the sorted cells. TCRbeta CDR3 regions were sequenced using the immunoSEQ Assay. This immuneACCESS table, as held by TCRdb, lists in-frame sequences with V and J called but not all clones. Of the missing ones, under half trace to an unresolved V gene in checked studies; the others have no known cause. Here the sample has around 56,000 clones; over 75% occur a single time. The top ten constitute approximately 12% of the sample. With regard to this clone: What antigen it recognizes has not been identified. Base qualities were left out, and no much larger clone turns up one base away.

The germline V gene sets CDR1 to SGDLS and CDR2 to YYNGEE. V is reduced by 0 bases and J by 2 bases, leaving a spacing of 9 bases between them. The CDR3 starts with the cysteine, ends with the phenylalanine, and has 15 residues. Solely the CDR3 DNA is kept, with 45 bases framed from the first base. The trial excluded patients who had a history of autoimmune disease or were on systemic immunosuppression. Peripheral blood for TCR sequencing was collected from all dose cohorts at baseline, on cycle 4 day 1, and on cycle 7 day 1. The samples were drawn from a first-in-human, open-label, multicenter phase I dose-escalation trial of ivuxolimab. Adults with locally advanced or metastatic head and neck squamous cell, hepatocellular, melanoma or renal cell carcinoma were enrolled in the trial. Before TCR sequencing, CD4+ T cells and CD8+ T cells were sorted from peripheral blood as separate populations. On the study overall, not on this receptor specifically: In partial responders in the 0.1-3.0 mg/kg groups, normalized peripheral clonal expansion was found to be among the lowest, especially among CD8+ T cells. Low levels of normalized T-cell clonal expansion were also seen in some patients who did not respond. After ivuxolimab, more expanded clones were found on average in CD8+ T cells than in CD4+ T cells. At doses of 0.1 to 3.0 mg/kg, clonal expansion of both CD4+ and CD8+ T cells in blood was seen between baseline and week 6. The antigen specificity of the clonally expanded peripheral T cells was not determined.

Recombination connected TRBV9 to TRBJ1-3; the D gene identity is not certain. Sequenced here: CD4+ or CD8+ T cells sorted from blood, sampled in a trial of the OX40 agonist ivuxolimab. This clonotype was obtained from an adult with an advanced solid tumor such as melanoma, head and neck, liver or kidney cancer. CDR3 loop: CASSVGVNPGNTIYF. At the DNA level, the sequence is TGTGCCAGCAGCGTAGGAGTGAACCCTGGAAACACCATATATTTT.